This T cell receptor (beta chain) is from a study of shared clonotypes between healthy human individuals. General study points: Relative to memory subsets, naive subsets generally showed larger estimated richness. Enrolling few donors narrowed the genetic and exposure-history diversity that was represented.

CD45RO-negative CD8 cells positively selected for CCR7 made up the naive population, which excluded terminally differentiated effector memory CD45RA+ cells. The data were produced by immunoSEQ multiplex PCR, yet TCRdb's version contains in-frame clones alone and is incomplete. The table records around 1.9 million clones, just over 90% of them present only once. This clone was counted a few times. Its antigen is currently unknown. In germline, CDR1 is MNHNS, CDR2 SASEGT. V was pared by 3 bases and J by 0 bases, with 8 bases between. The CDR3 is 14 residues long. The sequencing sample was made of naive CD8+ T cells from PBMCs. The chain combines TRBV6-1 with TRBJ1-1; weak D call: TRBD1 (6 bases). The clonotype comes from a man between 18 and 29 years old in good health. Some clones in this sample may be carry-over from other donors' samples. CDR3 amino acids: CASSEDRLNTEAFF. The CDR3 bases are TGTGCCAGCAGTGAGGACAGACTGAACACTGAAGCTTTCTTT.